The 5 T cell receptor beta chains listed next were all sequenced from one sample in a study of T cells in women clearing cervical HPV infection. Libraries were prepared by immunoSEQ multiplex PCR; TCRdb keeps only in-frame clonotypes and omits some of them. The sample data list approximately 38,000 clones. The material sequenced was blood buffy coat. The source of these receptors is a woman between 18 and 75 years old with a cervical HPV16 infection that either progressed to CIN3+ or cleared (not recorded which).

Notes on this clone: The read gets to within 3 residues of the CDR3 end, and the germline J gene fills in the rest. The genes are TRBV6-2 or TRBV6-3 and TRBJ1-2, with TRBD1 matching over 9 bases. J gave up 4 bases and V 6 bases, and 9 bases lay outside the gene matches. The CDR3 runs 15 residues. CDR1 and CDR2 (germline): MNHEY, SVGEGT. The CDR3 DNA, read in part, is TGTGCCAGCAGAAACGGACAGGGGTTCACCTATGGC. This encodes CASRNGQGFTYG. The full CDR3 sequence reads CASRNGQGFTYGYTF.

The covered CDR3 bases are TGTGCCAGCACCAGGGGGGCCGGGGATAACTATGGT. The encoded protein is CASTRGAGDNYG. The whole CDR3 sequence is CASTRGAGDNYGQYF. V usage is TRBV7-9 and J usage is TRBJ2-4; D possibly corresponds to TRBD1 (7 bases). The CDR3 goes on 3 residues after the read ends, and that part is filled in from the germline J gene. The CDR3 is made up of 15 amino acids. Germline assignment: CDR1 SEHNR and CDR2 FQNEAQ (reference sequence).

As regards this clone: The CDR3 is cut off 3 residues early in the read; its end comes from the germline J gene. V gene TRBV5-1 combines with J gene TRBJ2-1; 9 positions agree with TRBD2. The CDR3 length is 19 residues. Germline lookup yields CDR1 SGHRS and CDR2 YFSETQ. V shed 0 bases, J shed 0 bases, and the junction held 10 bases outside the gene matches. The part of the CDR3 DNA that was read is TGCGCCAGCAGCTTGGGAAGCGGGGGGTCCCTCAGCTCCTACAATGAG. This gives the protein CASSLGSGGSLSSYNE. The complete CDR3 sequence is CASSLGSGGSLSSYNEQFF. Using reference TRBV5-1 and TRBJ2-1 for the parts outside the CDR3, the full variable domain is KAGVTQTPRYLIKTRGQQVTLSCSPISGHRSVSWYQQTPGQGLQFLFEYFSETQRNKGNFPGRFSGRQFSNSRSEMNVSTLELGDSALYLCASSLGSGGSLSSYNEQFFGPGTRLTVL.

Worth noting for this clone: The CDR3 extends 3 residues past the end of the read, so its final part is completed from the germline J gene. V usage is TRBV20-1 and J usage is TRBJ2-7, with 11 bases lining up with TRBD1. This CDR3 spans 14 amino acids. The V and J ends lost 6 bases and 4 bases, in that order; junction bases with no gene match: 8. Germline CDR1 DFQATT, CDR2 SNEGSKA (reference sequence). The CDR3 region is CSASVGTGGYEQYF. The DNA read from the CDR3 is TGCAGTGCCTCCGTCGGGACAGGGGGTTACGAG.

The CDR3 bases that were read are TGCGCCAGCAGCTTGGGGGACAGGGGACTAAGAAACACC. Translating it yields CASSLGDRGLRNT. The full-length CDR3 reads as CASSLGDRGLRNTIYF. This rearrangement joins TRBV5-1 to TRBJ1-3, with TRBD1 matching over 10 bases. The read stops 3 residues short of the end of the CDR3; the missing end is completed from the germline J gene. CDR3 size: 16 residues. CDR1 SGHRS and CDR2 YFSETQ come from the germline V gene. J lost 5 bases, V lost 0 bases, and 5 bases had no gene match.